Below are 22 T cell receptor beta chains sequenced from a single sample in a study of T cells in Graves' hyperthyroidism and ophthalmopathy. TCR beta CDR3 region amplification was performed from RNA transcripts. The study used the HTBI primer set for a first-round RT-PCR of the TCR CDR3. TCRdb processed the multiplex PCR reads anew with MiXCR; each CDR3 protein has one entry. The data contain 450,000 to 550,000 distinct CDR3 sequences, 24% of them singletons. What was sequenced was blood. These receptors were taken from a woman aged 25 to 39 with Graves' ophthalmopathy.

This clonotype was seen ten or more times. J is TRBJ2-7 and V is TRBV2; 9 bases match TRBD1. Germline V gives CDR1 SNHLY, CDR2 FYNNEI. V shed 8 bases and J 4 bases; nucleotides not matched to a gene: 9. The CDR3 has 14 residues. This CDR3 is CASLRQGVMYEQYF. In DNA form, the CDR3 reads TGTGCCAGCTTACGACAGGGGGTTATGTACGAGCAGTACTTC.

This clonotype has ten or more counts. The gene calls are TRBV2 and TRBJ1-1; D unclear. The CDR3 contains 11 residues. Germline V gives CDR1 SNHLY, CDR2 FYNNEI. V gave up 5 bases and J gave up 5 bases, with 6 bases separating them. CDR3 protein: CASSWATEAFF. The CDR3 DNA is TGTGCCAGCAGTTGGGCTACTGAAGCTTTCTTT.

This clonotype was counted at least ten times. The chain uses TRBV7-2 and TRBJ2-5; a weak D match, TRBD2 (7 bases). V lost 5 bases and J 1 base, leaving 14 bases between the germline ends. Germline assignment: CDR1 SGHTA and CDR2 FQGNSA. CDR3 length: 15 amino acids. The CDR3 region is CASSPRGGFQETQYF. As DNA, the CDR3 is TGTGCCAGCAGCCCGAGGGGGGGATTCCAAGAGACCCAGTACTTC.

This clonotype was detected once. Because the CDR3 is missing its conserved closing phenylalanine or tryptophan, this is likely a read error. This chain uses TRBV7-8 with TRBJ1-5; D is unclear. The CDR3 covers 13 residues. From germline, CDR1 is SGHVS and CDR2 FQNEAQ. V gave up 4 bases and J gave up 4 bases, with 8 bases separating them. The CDR3: CASSSGRNQPQHL. The CDR3 bases are TGTGCCAGCAGCTCAGGCAGGAATCAGCCCCAGCATCTT.

The V call is TRBV6-5, the J call TRBJ1-1; D remains ambiguous. The CDR3 has 15 amino acids. CDR1 is MNHEY, CDR2 SVGAGI, per germline. V gave up 0 bases and J gave up 4 bases, with 12 bases separating them. CDR3 in DNA: TGTGCCAGCAGTTACTCCGGGTTTTTGGGCACTGAAGCTTTCTTT. Amino acid sequence: CASSYSGFLGTEAFF.

This clonotype was counted at least ten times. The genes are TRBV7-3 and TRBJ2-7; D gene ambiguous. The CDR3 has 14 amino acids. The germline V and J ends were trimmed by 5 bases and 4 bases, with 15 bases remaining between them. The germline V gene has CDR1 SGHTA and CDR2 FQGTGA. In DNA, the CDR3 is TGTGCCAGCAGCGTGGGGTCAGGTCCATACGAGCAGTACTTC. Translating gives CASSVGSGPYEQYF.

This clonotype has at least ten counts. The chain has TRBV6-1 and TRBJ2-7, with D unresolved. Trimming shortened V by 1 base and J by 3 bases, and 10 bases separated the two germline ends. The length of the CDR3 is 14 residues. From germline, CDR1 is MNHNS and CDR2 SASEGT. CDR3 nucleotides: TGTGCCAGCAGTGAAGGGAGTGGGGTCTACGAGCAGTACTTC. This encodes CASSEGSGVYEQYF.

In this sample, this clonotype turned up a few times. The J gene is TRBJ2-7, the V gene TRBV10-3; 8 bases agree with TRBD1. The CDR3 contains 13 residues. J gave up 3 bases and V 4 bases, and 2 bases lay outside the gene matches. The germline V gene has CDR1 ENHRY and CDR2 SYGVKD. DNA for the CDR3: TGTGCCATCAGTGGGGACAGGTACTACGAGCAGTACTTC. This gives the protein CAISGDRYYEQYF.

This clonotype has at least ten counts. The chain couples TRBV6-1 to TRBJ2-7; 10 bases map to TRBD1. Germline values: CDR1 MNHNS, CDR2 SASEGT. V shed 6 bases, J shed 2 bases, and the junction held 4 bases outside the gene matches. This CDR3 is 14 amino acids long. The CDR3 coding sequence is TGTGCCAGCAGGGCCGGGACAGGGGCCTACGAGCAGTACTTC. Amino acids: CASRAGTGAYEQYF.

This clonotype has ten or more counts. DNA for the CDR3: TGTGCCAGCAGTCAGACCTCAACAGGGGTCTATGGCTACACCTTC. Amino acid sequence: CASSQTSTGVYGYTF. The chain employs TRBV28 and TRBJ1-2; 7 bases are shared with TRBD1. Unmatched junction bases numbered 10, after V lost 5 bases and J lost 4 bases. The germline gives CDR1 MDHEN, CDR2 SYDVKM. CDR3 size: 15 residues.

This clonotype has ten or more counts. The V and J genes are TRBV5-1 and TRBJ1-1, with TRBD1 matching 9 bases. Unmatched junction bases numbered 4, after V lost 3 bases and J lost 4 bases. CDR3 length: 14 amino acids. Germline assignment: CDR1 SGHRS and CDR2 YFSETQ. The CDR3 bases are TGCGCCAGCAGCTGGGACAGGGCGGGCACTGAAGCTTTCTTT. This encodes CASSWDRAGTEAFF.

The CDR3 here is CASISRRAGGFYEQYF. DNA of the CDR3: TGTGCCAGCATTTCTCGTCGAGCGGGAGGATTCTACGAGCAGTACTTC. This sequence joins TRBV28 and TRBJ2-7; 9 nucleotides align to TRBD2. After removal of 7 bases from V and 3 bases from J, the junction contained 13 bases not matched to a gene. Looked up from germline, CDR1 is MDHEN and CDR2 is SYDVKM. This CDR3 comprises 16 residues.

This clonotype was recorded at least ten times. The CDR3 spells CAILISSRPTGKQYF. CDR3 DNA sequence: TGTGCCATCTTAATTAGCAGCAGACCCACAGGCAAGCAGTACTTC. The chain uses TRBV10-3 and TRBJ2-7, with D maybe TRBD1 (5 bases). Trimming stripped 8 bases from V and 8 bases from J, with 25 bases between. Per germline, CDR1 ENHRY and CDR2 SYGVKD. The CDR3 has 15 residues.

This clonotype has only a few counts. This chain uses TRBV7-2 with TRBJ2-7; D ambiguous. Trimming left V 3 bases short and J 0 bases short, with 9 bases between. This CDR3 is built from 14 residues. CDR1 SGHTA and CDR2 FQGNSA come from the germline V gene. The CDR3 loop reads CASSFERSSYEQYF. The CDR3 bases are TGTGCCAGCAGCTTTGAACGGAGCTCCTACGAGCAGTACTTC.

This clonotype was observed at least ten times. This chain uses TRBV5-1 with TRBJ1-2; D not certain. CDR1 and CDR2 from the germline V gene are SGHRS and YFSETQ. V was pared by 1 base and J by 6 bases, with 16 bases between. This CDR3 is 15 amino acids long. DNA of the CDR3: TGCGCCAGCAGCTTGAACCCGGGCTCCAATCATGGCTACACCTTC. Translation gives CASSLNPGSNHGYTF.

This clonotype was counted many times. This chain connects TRBV2 to TRBJ1-1, with TRBD1 matching over 7 bases. After removal of 4 bases from V and 11 bases from J, the junction contained 10 bases not matched to a gene. The germline V gene has CDR1 SNHLY and CDR2 FYNNEI. CDR3 length equals 13 residues. The CDR3 loop is CASSAEGAGDAFF. The CDR3 DNA reads as TGTGCCAGCAGTGCTGAGGGGGCGGGGGACGCTTTCTTT.

V usage is TRBV12-3 or TRBV12-4 and J usage is TRBJ2-5, with 11 bases aligning to TRBD2. The ends lost 6 bases at V and 5 bases at J; junction bases unmatched: 11. This CDR3 contains 16 residues. CDR3 nucleotides: TGTGCCAGCAGCAAGAAGGGACTAGCGGATTGGGAGACCCAGTACTTC. This codes for CASSKKGLADWETQYF.

This clonotype has at least ten counts. This chain joins TRBV7-9 and TRBJ2-7, with D perhaps matching TRBD1 or TRBD2 (5 bases each). Trimming took off 3 bases at V and 4 bases at J, with 13 bases between the two ends. The V gene's germline CDR1 is SEHNR and CDR2 FQNEAQ (reference sequence). The CDR3 loop spans 14 amino acids. The CDR3 region has the DNA TGTGCCAGCAGCTTGGGGGTCAGCTGGTACGAGCAGTACTTC. This gives the protein CASSLGVSWYEQYF.

This chain links TRBV12-3 or TRBV12-4 with TRBJ1-5; D is undetermined. V was shortened by 5 bases and J by 7 bases, with 21 bases between the two germline ends. This CDR3 contains 16 residues. CDR3 DNA sequence: TGTGCCAGCAGTGATCTTCCCCCCCTCAGTGGGCAGCCCCAGCATTTT. This sequence encodes CASSDLPPLSGQPQHF.

The table lists this clonotype with many counts. CDR3 amino acids: CASSQMGAEAFF. The CDR3 region has the DNA TGTGCCAGCAGCCAAATGGGGGCGGAAGCTTTCTTT. The chain uses TRBV7-2 and TRBJ1-1, with D possibly TRBD1 on 6 matching bases. Germline V lookup: CDR1 SGHTA, CDR2 FQGNSA. The CDR3 extends over 12 amino acids. With 5 bases removed from V and 8 bases from J, the gap between germline ends came to 12 bases.

This clonotype has only one observation. The genes are TRBV28 and TRBJ2-7, with D tentatively TRBD2 (6 bases). The CDR3 loop spans 14 amino acids. Germline-derived CDR1 and CDR2 are MDHEN and SYDVKM. Trimming removed 8 bases from V and 3 bases from J, with 17 bases in between. The CDR3 protein is CASSPREFSYEQYF. CDR3 sequence (DNA): TGTGCCAGCTCACCACGGGAGTTCAGCTACGAGCAGTACTTC.

This clonotype showed up just once. The V gene is TRBV15, the J gene TRBJ2-2, with a possible D match to TRBD1 (6 bases). Trimming took 4 bases from V and 4 from J, leaving 13 bases between them. This CDR3 spans 15 amino acids. From germline, CDR1 is LNHNV and CDR2 YYDKDF (reference sequence). The CDR3 DNA reads as TGTGCCACCAGCAATGACAGGACGGGCACCGGGGAGCTGTTTTTT. Protein product: CATSNDRTGTGELFF.